The 18 T cell receptor beta chains below come from one sample, sequenced in a study of T cells in Graves' hyperthyroidism and ophthalmopathy. Amplified TCR beta CDR3 regions came from RNA transcripts. TCR CDR3 underwent first-round RT-PCR with the HTBI primer set. TCRdb ran MiXCR on the multiplex PCR reads and lists one entry per CDR3 protein. The data show around 690,000 distinct CDR3 sequences, less than 25% seen once. Sequencing used blood. The source of these receptors is a young man with Graves' ophthalmopathy.

In regard to this clonotype: The final CDR3 position lacks the conserved phenylalanine or tryptophan, pointing to a likely read error. The CDR3 loop is CASSGLTGELFC. The CDR3 bases are TGTGCCAGCAGCGGGCTCACCGGGGAGCTGTTTTGT. The chain couples TRBV9 to TRBJ2-2; no firm D call. The V end lost 3 bases, the J end lost 4 bases, and 4 bases lay between the germline ends. This CDR3 is 12 amino acids long. CDR1 and CDR2 from the germline V gene are SGDLS and YYNGEE.

In regard to this clonotype: This clone may be a read error of a much larger clone one base away. The CDR3 region is CASNLGSLWSYNEQFF. As DNA, the CDR3 is TGTGCCAGCAATTTGGGGAGCCTCTGGTCCTACAATGAGCAGTTCTTC. The V gene is TRBV12-3 or TRBV12-4, the J gene TRBJ2-1; a weak D match, TRBD2 (5 bases). V lost 7 bases and J lost 1, with 17 bases in between. The CDR3 loop spans 16 amino acids.

This clonotype has ten or more counts. This chain connects TRBV5-1 to TRBJ2-1; no clear D gene. The CDR3 runs 14 residues. The germline gives CDR1 SGHRS, CDR2 YFSETQ. Between the trimmed V and J ends, which lost 0 bases and 5 bases, there was a span of 9 bases. CDR3 sequence reads: CASSLAGNHNEQFF. DNA for the CDR3: TGCGCCAGCAGCTTGGCTGGCAACCACAATGAGCAGTTCTTC.

The V gene is TRBV6-2 or TRBV6-3, the J gene TRBJ2-1; the match to TRBD2 covers 9 bases. With 4 bases clipped from V and 8 bases from J, the junction kept 6 bases outside the gene matches. Germline CDR1 reads MNHEY; CDR2 reads SVGEGT. The CDR3 has 14 amino acids. CDR3: CASSCKAGGYEQFF. The CDR3 nucleotides are TGTGCCAGCAGTTGCAAGGCGGGGGGGTATGAGCAGTTCTTC.

Ten or more counts support this clonotype. This chain connects TRBV5-1 to TRBJ2-1, with 12 bases that match TRBD2. Trimming removed 5 bases from V and 3 bases from J; junction bases left unmatched: 12. This CDR3 contains 18 residues. Looked up from germline, CDR1 is SGHRS and CDR2 is YFSETQ. The CDR3 DNA reads TGCGCCAGCAGAGCCAGGACTAGCGGGACCCTCCTCTACAATGAGCAGTTCTTC. This translates into CASRARTSGTLLYNEQFF.

This clonotype was detected only a few times. This chain joins TRBV6-2 or TRBV6-3 and TRBJ2-1, with 9 bases lining up with TRBD1. CDR1 and CDR2 from the germline V gene are MNHEY and SVGEGT. V dropped 4 bases and J dropped 7; count of bases not matched to a gene: 11. The CDR3 length is 16 residues. This CDR3 reads CASSSAGTGTRNEQFF. The DNA for the CDR3 is TGTGCCAGCAGTTCCGCCGGGACAGGGACCAGAAATGAGCAGTTCTTC.

This clonotype was counted many times. V and J are TRBV28 and TRBJ1-2; a possible D gene is TRBD1 (6 bases). Germline V gene sequence: CDR1 MDHEN, CDR2 SYDVKM. This CDR3 comprises 14 residues. V lost 8 bases, J lost 8 bases, and 21 bases lay in between. This CDR3 is CASGTGTRVRGYTF. The CDR3 region has the DNA TGTGCCAGCGGAACCGGGACAAGGGTTCGGGGCTACACCTTC.

This clonotype was counted at least ten times. This chain connects TRBV28 to TRBJ1-5; D remains ambiguous. V lost 6 bases and J lost 1, with 4 bases in between. The CDR3 runs to 12 residues. The germline V gene encodes CDR1 MDHEN and CDR2 SYDVKM. The CDR3 sequence is CASRTSNQPQHF. The CDR3 nucleotides are TGTGCCAGCAGGACAAGCAATCAGCCCCAGCATTTT.

This clonotype showed up many times. Written as DNA, the CDR3 is TGTGCCAGCAGCGCCAGAGGTGCTAGCGGGCCAGCCTACGAGCAGTACTTC. Its translation is CASSARGASGPAYEQYF. This chain links TRBV11-2 with TRBJ2-7; 8 bases align to TRBD2. V dropped 5 bases and J dropped 2; count of bases not matched to a gene: 14. Germline V CDR1 and CDR2: SGHAT, FQNNGV. The CDR3 totals 17 residues. The whole variable domain, filled in from reference TRBV11-2 and TRBJ2-7, reads EAGVAQSPRYKIIEKRQSVAFWCNPISGHATLYWYQQILGQGPKLLIQFQNNGVVDDSQLPKDRFSAERLKGVDSTLKIQPAKLEDSAVYLCASSARGASGPAYEQYFGPGTRLTVT.

This clonotype was seen ten or more times. The chain joins TRBV11-2 to TRBJ2-1; 9 bases match TRBD2. CDR1 is SGHAT and CDR2 is FQNNGV in the germline V gene. This CDR3 is built from 15 residues. Trimming took 3 bases from V and 4 from J; bases not matched to a gene: 4. The CDR3 DNA is TGTGCCAGCAGCTTTTTAGCGGGAGCTTACAATGAGCAGTTCTTC. Translating gives CASSFLAGAYNEQFF.

Only a few counts were recorded for this clonotype. The chain couples TRBV5-1 to TRBJ1-2, with TRBD1 identical over 8 bases. The germline V gene encodes CDR1 SGHRS and CDR2 YFSETQ. Trimming took 4 bases from V and 1 from J; bases not matched to a gene: 12. This CDR3 has 17 residues. The DNA for the CDR3 is TGCGCCAGCAGCCCCACCCCGGGACAGGATTATAACTATGGCTACACCTTC. Protein product: CASSPTPGQDYNYGYTF.

This clonotype has ten or more counts. The genes are TRBV28 and TRBJ1-5; 10 bases fit TRBD1. This CDR3 is built from 19 residues. V lost 5 bases to trimming and J lost 0 bases; unmatched junction nucleotides: 13. CDR1 is MDHEN, CDR2 SYDVKM, per germline. In DNA, the CDR3 is TGTGCCAGCAGTCCAAGTCCCGGGACAGGGGAGTATAGCAATCAGCCCCAGCATTTT. Its protein product is CASSPSPGTGEYSNQPQHF.

As regards this clonotype: This may come from a read error, since a much larger clone is one base off. The chain links TRBV12-3 or TRBV12-4 to TRBJ2-5; tentatively, D is TRBD1 (6 bases). The CDR3 runs to 14 residues. CDR3 coding DNA: TGTGCCGGCAGCTCAATTCACAGGGTAGAGACCCAGTACTTC. It yields the protein CAGSSIHRVETQYF.

This clonotype was found a few times. This sequence joins TRBV3-1 and TRBJ1-2; D is undetermined. Trimming shortened V by 1 base and J by 2 bases, and 5 bases separated the two germline ends. The germline CDR1 and CDR2 sequences are LGHDT and YNNKEL (reference sequence). This CDR3 has 13 residues. The CDR3 region is CASSQGGNYGYTF. DNA of the CDR3: TGTGCCAGCAGCCAAGGAGGCAACTATGGCTACACCTTC.

This clonotype was counted a few times. The rearrangement joins TRBV20-1 to TRBJ1-4; 8 bases match TRBD1. In germline, CDR1 is DFQATT, CDR2 SNEGSKA (reference sequence). CDR3 size: 12 residues. The V and J ends lost 6 bases and 6 bases, in that order; junction bases with no gene match: 3. The CDR3 bases are TGCAGTGCCGAGACAGGGGATGAAAAACTGTTTTTT. Translated, it gives CSAETGDEKLFF.

This rearrangement joins TRBV20-1 to TRBJ2-1, with D possibly being TRBD1 (6 bases). Germline lookup yields CDR1 DFQATT and CDR2 SNEGSKA (reference sequence). V dropped 6 bases and J dropped 12 bases, with 24 bases sitting between them. The CDR3 sequence is 14 residues long. The CDR3 protein is CSAPLELGQRRQFF. Here the CDR3 DNA reads TGCAGTGCCCCCCTAGAACTAGGACAGAGACGGCAGTTCTTC.

This clonotype was seen more than once but under ten times. The chain carries TRBV12-5 and TRBJ2-1, with 14 bases aligning to TRBD2. The CDR3 spans 17 residues. J gave up 5 bases and V 3 bases, and 6 bases lay outside the gene matches. Germline CDR1 LGHNT, CDR2 FRNRAP. CDR3 loop: CASGFGTSGRWDNEQFF. The CDR3 DNA sequence: TGTGCTAGTGGTTTCGGGACTAGCGGGAGATGGGACAATGAGCAGTTCTTC.

This clonotype was observed many times. The chain combines TRBV27 with TRBJ2-5; 12 bases agree with TRBD1. From germline, CDR1 is MNHEY and CDR2 SMNVEV (reference sequence). The CDR3 has 14 residues. V gave up 9 bases and J gave up 4 bases; unmatched junction bases: 6. CDR3 DNA sequence: TGTGCCAGTAGGGGGACAGGGGGCGGAGAGACCCAGTACTTC. Its translation: CASRGTGGGETQYF.